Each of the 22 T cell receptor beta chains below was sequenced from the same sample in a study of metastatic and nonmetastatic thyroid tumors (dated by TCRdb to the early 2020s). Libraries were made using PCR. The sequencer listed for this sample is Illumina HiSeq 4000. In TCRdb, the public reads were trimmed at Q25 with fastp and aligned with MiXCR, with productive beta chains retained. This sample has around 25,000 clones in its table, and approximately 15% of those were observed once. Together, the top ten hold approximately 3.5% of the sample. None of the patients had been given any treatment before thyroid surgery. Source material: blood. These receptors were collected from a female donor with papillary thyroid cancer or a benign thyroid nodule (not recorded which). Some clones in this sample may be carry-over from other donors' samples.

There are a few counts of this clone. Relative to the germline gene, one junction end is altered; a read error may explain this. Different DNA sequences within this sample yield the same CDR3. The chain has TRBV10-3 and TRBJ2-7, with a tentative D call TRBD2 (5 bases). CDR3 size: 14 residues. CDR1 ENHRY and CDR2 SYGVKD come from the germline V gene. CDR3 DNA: TGTGCCATCAGTGTCGGTGGGAGCAAGTACGAGCAGTACTTT. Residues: CAISVGGSKYEQYF.

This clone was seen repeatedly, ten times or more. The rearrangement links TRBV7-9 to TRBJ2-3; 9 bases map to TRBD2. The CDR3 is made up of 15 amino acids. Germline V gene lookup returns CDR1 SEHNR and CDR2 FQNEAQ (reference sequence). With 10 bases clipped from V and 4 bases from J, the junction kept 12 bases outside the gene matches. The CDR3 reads CAIRASGMFADTQYF. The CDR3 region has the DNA TGTGCCATCAGGGCTAGCGGGATGTTTGCAGATACGCAGTATTTT. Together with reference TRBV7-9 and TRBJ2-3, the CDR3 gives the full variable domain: DTGVSQNPRHKITKRGQNVTFRCDPISEHNRLYWYRQTLGQGPEFLTYFQNEAQLEKSRLLSDRFSAERPKGSFSTLEIQRTEQGDSAMYLCAIRASGMFADTQYFGPGTRLTVL.

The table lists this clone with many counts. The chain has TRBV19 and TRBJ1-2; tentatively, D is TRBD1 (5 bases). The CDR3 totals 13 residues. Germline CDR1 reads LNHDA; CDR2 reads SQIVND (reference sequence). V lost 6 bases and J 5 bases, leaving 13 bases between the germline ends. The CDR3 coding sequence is TGTGCCAGTAGCCCAAGGGGCAGATATGGCTACACCTTC. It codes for CASSPRGRYGYTF.

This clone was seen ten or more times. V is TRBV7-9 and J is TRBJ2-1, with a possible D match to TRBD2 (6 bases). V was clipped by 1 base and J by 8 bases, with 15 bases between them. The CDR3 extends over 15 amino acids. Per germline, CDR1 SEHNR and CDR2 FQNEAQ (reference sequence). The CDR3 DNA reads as TGTGCCAGCAGCTTAGGAGGGGCGGGAACCCATGAGCAGTTCTTC. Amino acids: CASSLGGAGTHEQFF.

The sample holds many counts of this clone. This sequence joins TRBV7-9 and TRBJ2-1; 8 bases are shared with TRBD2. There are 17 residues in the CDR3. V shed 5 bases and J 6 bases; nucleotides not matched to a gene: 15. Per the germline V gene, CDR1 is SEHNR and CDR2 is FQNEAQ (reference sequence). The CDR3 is CASSTIERGTSLNEQFF. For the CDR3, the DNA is TGTGCCAGCAGCACAATAGAACGCGGGACTAGTCTCAATGAGCAGTTCTTC.

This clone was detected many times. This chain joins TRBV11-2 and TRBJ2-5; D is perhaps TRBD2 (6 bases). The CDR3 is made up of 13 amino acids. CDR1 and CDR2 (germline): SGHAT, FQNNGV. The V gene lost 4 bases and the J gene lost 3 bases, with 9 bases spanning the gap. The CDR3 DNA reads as TGTGCCAGCAGCTCGACTAGTGAAGAGACCCAGTACTTC. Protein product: CASSSTSEETQYF.

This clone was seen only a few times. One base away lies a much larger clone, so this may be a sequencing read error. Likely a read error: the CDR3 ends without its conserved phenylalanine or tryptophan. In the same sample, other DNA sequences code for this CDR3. CDR3 region: CAISGQQGTDTQYL. In nucleotides, the CDR3 is TGTGCCATCAGTGGGCAACAGGGAACAGATACGCAGTATCTT. The chain has TRBV10-3 and TRBJ2-3; D may be TRBD1 (6 bases). This CDR3 has 14 amino acids. The germline V gene has CDR1 ENHRY and CDR2 SYGVKD. V was trimmed by 4 bases and J by 3 bases, leaving 11 bases between them.

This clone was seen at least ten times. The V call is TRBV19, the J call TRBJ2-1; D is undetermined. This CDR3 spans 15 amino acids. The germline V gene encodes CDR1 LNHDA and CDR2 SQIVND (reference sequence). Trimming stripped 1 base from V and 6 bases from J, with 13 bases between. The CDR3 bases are TGTGCCAGTAGTATAGGACCACTTACCCCCAATGAGCAGTTCTTC. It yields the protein CASSIGPLTPNEQFF. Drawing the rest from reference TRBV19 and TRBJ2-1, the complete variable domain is DGGITQSPKYLFRKEGQNVTLSCEQNLNHDAMYWYRQDPGQGLRLIYYSQIVNDFQKGDIAEGYSVSREKKESFPLTVTSAQKNPTAFYLCASSIGPLTPNEQFFGPGTRLTVL.

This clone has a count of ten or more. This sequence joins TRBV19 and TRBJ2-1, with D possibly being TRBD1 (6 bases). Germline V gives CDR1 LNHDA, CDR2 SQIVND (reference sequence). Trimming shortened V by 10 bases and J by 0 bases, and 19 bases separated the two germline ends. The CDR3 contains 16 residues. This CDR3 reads CATFKGTPSSYNEQFF. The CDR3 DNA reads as TGTGCCACCTTTAAAGGGACACCCAGCTCCTACAATGAGCAGTTCTTC.

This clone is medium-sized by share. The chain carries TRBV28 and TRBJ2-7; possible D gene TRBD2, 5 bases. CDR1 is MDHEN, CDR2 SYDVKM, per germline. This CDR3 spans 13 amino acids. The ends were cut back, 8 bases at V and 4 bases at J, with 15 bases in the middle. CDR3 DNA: TGTGCCAGCCGGCGCCTCCGGGGTTACGAGCAGTACTTC. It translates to CASRRLRGYEQYF. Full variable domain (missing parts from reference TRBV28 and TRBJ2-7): DVKVTQSSRYLVKRTGEKVFLECVQDMDHENMFWYRQDPGLGLRLIYFSYDVKMKEKGDIPEGYSVSREKKERFSLILESASTNQTSMYLCASRRLRGYEQYFGPGTRLTVT.

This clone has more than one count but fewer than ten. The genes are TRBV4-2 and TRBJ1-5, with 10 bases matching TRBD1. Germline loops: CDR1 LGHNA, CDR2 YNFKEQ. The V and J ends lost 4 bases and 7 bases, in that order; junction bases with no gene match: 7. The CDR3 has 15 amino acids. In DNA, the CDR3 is TGTGCCAGCAGCCGCGTCGGGACAGGGGAACAGCCCCAGCATTTT. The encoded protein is CASSRVGTGEQPQHF.

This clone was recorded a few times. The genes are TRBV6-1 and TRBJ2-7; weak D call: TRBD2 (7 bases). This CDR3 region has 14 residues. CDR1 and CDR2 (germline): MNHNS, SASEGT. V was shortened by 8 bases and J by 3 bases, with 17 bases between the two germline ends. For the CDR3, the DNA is TGTGCCAGCCGGAGGGAGGGGGACCTCTACGAGCAGTACTTC. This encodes CASRREGDLYEQYF.

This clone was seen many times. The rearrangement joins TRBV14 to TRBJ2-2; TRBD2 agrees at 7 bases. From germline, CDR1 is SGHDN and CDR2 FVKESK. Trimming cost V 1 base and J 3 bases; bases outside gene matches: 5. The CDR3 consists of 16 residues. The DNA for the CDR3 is TGTGCCAGCAGCCAAGTCGCAGGGAGGGACACCGGGGAGCTGTTTTTT. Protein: CASSQVAGRDTGELFF. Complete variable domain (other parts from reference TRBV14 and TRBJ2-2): EAGVTQFPSHSVIEKGQTVTLRCDPISGHDNLYWYRRVMGKEIKFLLHFVKESKQDESGMPNNRFLAERTGGTYSTLKVQPAELEDSGVYFCASSQVAGRDTGELFFGEGSRLTVL.

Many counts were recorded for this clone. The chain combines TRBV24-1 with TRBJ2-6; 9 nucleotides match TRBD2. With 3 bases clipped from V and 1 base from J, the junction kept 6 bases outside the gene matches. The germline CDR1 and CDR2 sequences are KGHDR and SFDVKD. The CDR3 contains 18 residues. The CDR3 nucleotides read TGTGCCACCAGTGATGGCGTTAGCGGGAGTTCTGGGGCCAACGTCCTGACTTTC. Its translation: CATSDGVSGSSGANVLTF.

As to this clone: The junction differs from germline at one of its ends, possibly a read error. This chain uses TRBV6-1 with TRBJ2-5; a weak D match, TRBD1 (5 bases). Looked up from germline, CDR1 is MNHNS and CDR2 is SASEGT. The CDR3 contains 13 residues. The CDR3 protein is CASSSQGAETKYF. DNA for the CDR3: TGTGCCAGCAGTAGTCAGGGTGCAGAGACCAAGTACTTC.

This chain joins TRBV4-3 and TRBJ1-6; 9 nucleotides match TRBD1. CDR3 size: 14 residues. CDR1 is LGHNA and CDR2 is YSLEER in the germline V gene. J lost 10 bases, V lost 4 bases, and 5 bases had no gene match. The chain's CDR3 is CASSPDRGISPLHF. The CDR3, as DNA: TGCGCCAGCAGCCCCGACAGGGGGATCTCACCCCTCCACTTT.

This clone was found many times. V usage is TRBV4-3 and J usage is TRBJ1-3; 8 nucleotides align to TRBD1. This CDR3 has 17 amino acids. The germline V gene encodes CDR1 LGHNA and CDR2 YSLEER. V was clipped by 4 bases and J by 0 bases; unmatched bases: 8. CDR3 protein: CASSLQTGGSSGNTIYF. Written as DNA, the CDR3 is TGCGCCAGCAGCCTCCAAACAGGGGGGAGCTCTGGAAACACCATATATTTT.

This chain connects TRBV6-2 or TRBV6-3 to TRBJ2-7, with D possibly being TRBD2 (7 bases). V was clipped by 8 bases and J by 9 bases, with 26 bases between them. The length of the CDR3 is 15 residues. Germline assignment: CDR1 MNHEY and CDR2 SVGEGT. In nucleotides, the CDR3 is TGTGCCAGCGAGGGGAGGGGGAGGCCAGACGGGAGGCAGTACTTC. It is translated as CASEGRGRPDGRQYF.

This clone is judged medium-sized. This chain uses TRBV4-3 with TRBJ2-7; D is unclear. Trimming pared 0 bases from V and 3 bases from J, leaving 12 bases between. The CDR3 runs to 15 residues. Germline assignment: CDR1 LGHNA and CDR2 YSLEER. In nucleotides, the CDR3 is TGCGCCAGCAGCCAAGATGACGAGAGTTTCTACGAGCAGTACTTC. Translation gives CASSQDDESFYEQYF.

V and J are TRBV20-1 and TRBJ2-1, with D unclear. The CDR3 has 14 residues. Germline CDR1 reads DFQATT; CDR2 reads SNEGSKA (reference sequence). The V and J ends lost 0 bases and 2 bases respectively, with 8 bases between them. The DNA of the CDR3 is TGCAGTGCTAGAGATCATGCTACCTACAATGAGCAGTTCTTC. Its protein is CSARDHATYNEQFF.

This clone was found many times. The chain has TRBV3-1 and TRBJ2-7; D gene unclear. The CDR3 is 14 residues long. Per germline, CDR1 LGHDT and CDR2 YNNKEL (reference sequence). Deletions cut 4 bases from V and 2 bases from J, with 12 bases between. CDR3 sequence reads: CASSPGRNAYEQYF. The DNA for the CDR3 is TGTGCCAGCAGCCCCGGACGAAATGCCTACGAGCAGTACTTC.

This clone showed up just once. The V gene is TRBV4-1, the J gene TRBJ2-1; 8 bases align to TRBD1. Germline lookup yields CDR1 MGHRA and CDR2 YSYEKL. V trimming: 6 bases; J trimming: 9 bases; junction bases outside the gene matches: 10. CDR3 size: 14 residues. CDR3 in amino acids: CASSPRTGFVEQFF. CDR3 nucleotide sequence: TGCGCCAGCAGTCCGAGGACAGGGTTTGTTGAGCAGTTCTTC.